The clone carrying this TCR beta chain was counted between two and nine times. Each CDR3 protein gets one entry after TCRdb re-called the 5' RACE reads with MiXCR. In the table there are a few hundred thousand distinct CDR3 sequences, about 5% of which are singletons. The CDR3 has 15 amino acids. Germline lookup yields CDR1 SGHRS and CDR2 YFSETQ. The germline V and J ends were trimmed by 4 bases and 5 bases, with 18 bases remaining between them. This sample is part of a study of T cells after yellow fever vaccination. Source: CD4+ T cells sorted from PBMCs, taken on the day of the yellow fever booster vaccination. V usage is TRBV5-1 and J usage is TRBJ2-5, with D uncertain. This receptor was taken from a man in his late teens or twenties who received the YFV17D yellow fever vaccine. The CDR3 DNA sequence: TGCGCCAGCAGCCCAAGTAGCAGCTCGGAGGAGACCCAGTACTTC. It is translated as CASSPSSSSEETQYF.